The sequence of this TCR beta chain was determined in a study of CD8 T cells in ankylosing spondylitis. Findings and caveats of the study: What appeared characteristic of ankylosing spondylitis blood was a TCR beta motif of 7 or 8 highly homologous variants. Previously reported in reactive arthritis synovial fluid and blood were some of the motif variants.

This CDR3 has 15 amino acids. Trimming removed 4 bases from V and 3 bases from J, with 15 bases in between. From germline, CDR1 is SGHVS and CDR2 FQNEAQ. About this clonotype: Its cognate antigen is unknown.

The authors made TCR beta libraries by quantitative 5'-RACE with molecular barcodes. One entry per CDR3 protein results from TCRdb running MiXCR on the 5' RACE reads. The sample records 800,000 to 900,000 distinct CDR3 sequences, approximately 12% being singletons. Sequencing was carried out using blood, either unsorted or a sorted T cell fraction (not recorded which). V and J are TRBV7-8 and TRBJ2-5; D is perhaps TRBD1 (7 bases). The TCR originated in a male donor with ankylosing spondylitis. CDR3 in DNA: TGTGCCAGCAGCTCCATGCAGGGGGGTGAAGAGACCCAGTACTTC. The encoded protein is CASSSMQGGEETQYF.